These 12 T cell receptor beta chains share one sample of origin, sequenced in a study of blood T cell repertoires in COVID-19. The method was immunoSEQ multiplex PCR; TCRdb's version includes in-frame clones alone and lacks a portion of them. This sample has about 320,000 clones, with roughly 85% found just once. Sequenced: peripheral blood. Receptors originate from a human donor in a cohort sampled during active COVID-19.

This chain joins TRBV9 and TRBJ1-2; weak D call: TRBD1 (5 bases). The germline V gene encodes CDR1 SGDLS and CDR2 YYNGEE. This CDR3 comprises 16 residues. V lost 3 bases to trimming and J lost 3 bases, with 18 bases between them. The CDR3 bases are TGTGCCAGCAGCGGATTCATCGCTCCGGGGGACTATGGCTACACCTTC. Translation: CASSGFIAPGDYGYTF.

The chain recombines TRBV6-5 with TRBJ2-3; a possible D gene is TRBD2 (6 bases). The CDR3 contains 14 residues. The germline V gene encodes CDR1 MNHEY and CDR2 SVGAGI. Trimming took 8 bases from V and 4 from J, leaving 16 bases between them. The CDR3 DNA is TGTGCCAGCGCTGGGCTAGGGGAGGCAGATACGCAGTATTTT. This translates into CASAGLGEADTQYF.

The chain carries TRBV6-4 and TRBJ1-1, with D possibly TRBD1 on 5 matching bases. CDR1 is MRHNA and CDR2 is SNTAGT in the germline V gene. The CDR3 is 14 residues long. The V end lost 6 bases, the J end lost 0 bases, and 11 bases lay between the germline ends. This CDR3 reads CASRDTAMNTEAFF. The CDR3 DNA is TGTGCCAGCAGGGACACAGCCATGAACACTGAAGCTTTCTTT.

The chain carries TRBV23-1 and TRBJ2-4; tentative D call: TRBD1 (6 bases). TRBV23-1 is marked as an open reading frame, function uncertain. The CDR3 is 17 residues long. With 3 bases removed from V and 0 bases from J, the gap between germline ends came to 15 bases. CDR3 coding DNA: TGCGCCAGCAGTCACTCGGACAGAGAAATAGCCAAAAACATTCAGTACTTC. It codes for CASSHSDREIAKNIQYF.

CDR3 nucleotide sequence: TGTGCCAGTAGTTTGACAGCCGGCAACTATGGCTACACCTTC. Its translation: CASSLTAGNYGYTF. The rearrangement links TRBV19 to TRBJ1-2, with D maybe TRBD1 (5 bases). Germline V gene data show CDR1 as LNHDA and CDR2 as SQIVND (reference sequence). Trimming removed 5 bases from V and 2 bases from J, with 12 bases in between. The CDR3 runs to 14 residues.

The genes are TRBV6-2 or TRBV6-3 and TRBJ1-5, with 9 bases matching TRBD1. The CDR3 covers 16 residues. Per germline, CDR1 MNHEY and CDR2 SVGEGT. V gave up 1 base and J gave up 2 bases; unmatched junction bases: 3. CDR3 in amino acids: CASSYFRQGGNQPQHF. DNA for the CDR3: TGTGCCAGCAGTTACTTTAGACAGGGGGGCAATCAGCCCCAGCATTTT.

The rearrangement joins TRBV3-1 (or the pseudogene TRBV3-2) to TRBJ2-1, with 7 bases identical to TRBD1. The CDR3 spans 17 residues. CDR1 LGHDT and CDR2 YNNKEL come from the germline V gene (reference sequence). With V trimmed by 3 bases and J by 0 bases, 8 bases remained unmatched. CDR3 in DNA: TGTGCCAGCAGCCAGATGACGGGACAGCACTCCTACAATGAGCAGTTCTTC. Protein product: CASSQMTGQHSYNEQFF.

This clone showed up just once. The rearrangement uses TRBV24-1 and TRBJ2-7, with 9 nucleotides matching TRBD1. CDR1 and CDR2 (germline): KGHDR, SFDVKD. V shed 1 base and J 6 bases; nucleotides not matched to a gene: 12. This CDR3 contains 17 residues. CDR3 sequence: CATSDFGQRDRVSEQYF. In DNA, the CDR3 is TGTGCCACCAGTGATTTCGGGCAGCGGGACAGGGTTAGCGAGCAGTACTTC.

The chain employs TRBV9 and TRBJ1-6, with a weak D call TRBD1 (5 bases). V lost 4 bases to trimming and J lost 1 base, with 9 bases between them. Germline V lookup: CDR1 SGDLS, CDR2 YYNGEE. The CDR3 has 15 amino acids. The CDR3 DNA follows: TGTGCCAGCAGCCCGGGGGGGTCCTATAATTCACCCCTCCACTTT. This translates into CASSPGGSYNSPLHF.

The J gene is TRBJ2-1, the V gene TRBV5-6; 7 bases match TRBD1. V was clipped by 3 bases and J by 1 base; unmatched bases: 4. The CDR3 runs to 15 residues. Per the germline V gene, CDR1 is SGHDT and CDR2 is YYEEEE. CDR3 residues: CASSYDRVSYNEQFF. The CDR3 region has the DNA TGTGCCAGCAGCTACGACAGGGTTTCCTACAATGAGCAGTTCTTC.

The chain has TRBV27 and TRBJ2-3, with TRBD2 identical over 11 bases. This CDR3 comprises 16 residues. CDR1 and CDR2 (germline): MNHEY, SMNVEV (reference sequence). V was pared by 4 bases and J by 1 base, with 4 bases of the junction left unmatched. The CDR3 DNA follows: TGTGCCAGCAGTTCACCGGGACTAGCGGGCACAGATACGCAGTATTTT. It translates to CASSSPGLAGTDTQYF.

This chain connects TRBV24-1 to TRBJ2-5; 9 bases map to TRBD1. The CDR3 loop spans 15 amino acids. Germline-derived CDR1 and CDR2 are KGHDR and SFDVKD. Trimming removed 5 bases from V and 5 bases from J; junction bases left unmatched: 8. This CDR3 reads CATSGRTGVAETQYF. CDR3 in DNA: TGTGCCACCAGTGGCCGGACAGGGGTCGCGGAGACCCAGTACTTC.